This T cell receptor beta chain emerged from a study of identical twins (dated by TCRdb to the mid-2010s). Regarding the complete study: To test whether fetal clonotypes persist, the study used deep sequencing on TCR alpha and beta repertoires from monozygotic twins, unrelated adults of various ages, and cord blood. To rule out contamination, replicate twin experiments were performed at different times with different library preparation protocols. What the authors observed across the whole study: Abundant cord blood beta clonotypes had fewer insertions, young adult naive repertoires showed a similar but weaker trend, and memory repertoires showed no such trend. Because the same donors could not be followed over many years, the conclusions depended on cross-sectional statistical analysis. Compared with coincidental sharing between unrelated individuals, out-of-frame TCR alpha sequences shared between twins showed an excess of sequences with low generation probability. Zero-insertion analyses could be partly confounded by invariant T cells such as MAIT and iNKT, though diverse VJ usage argued against such confounding for most clonotypes. Recombination models systematically underestimated out-of-frame TCR alpha sharing in monozygotic twins but agreed with sharing between unrelated individuals. Excess twin sharing in beta out-of-frame sequences was weaker because fewer shared sequences lowered the signal-to-noise ratio.

This clonotype was observed a handful of times. Its antigen is not yet known. The record has no base qualities; no much larger clone is one base away. CDR3 length: 13 amino acids, cysteine to phenylalanine. CDR3 DNA is the only sequence kept; it has 39 bases, read in frame from the first base. V is reduced by 6 bases and J by 5 bases, leaving a spacing of 14 bases between them. CDR1 and CDR2 are drawn from the germline V gene (reference sequence): DFQATT, SNEGSKA. Every donor was a healthy Caucasian. Three pairs of female monozygotic twins, all aged about 18 to 29 years, were included in the twin cohort. The RNA used for TCR libraries was isolated from peripheral blood mononuclear cells. Libraries came from 5' RACE. Sequencing was carried out with an Illumina HiSeq 2000. Template switching introduced a universal primer binding site; the final cDNA contained a unique molecular identifier, enabling accurate counting of TCR cDNA molecules. Specific primers in the conserved constant-segment region were used to synthesize first-strand cDNA for the TCR alpha and beta chains. To control for contamination, every cDNA library carried two barcodes: a SMART-Mk sample barcode plus Illumina barcodes. TruSeq adapter sequences along with Illumina sample barcodes were introduced in two successive PCR steps. The TCR alpha and beta cDNA libraries were sequenced on the Illumina HiSeq platform using custom primers. In the paper's pipeline: MiGEC processed the raw reads to extract unique molecular identifiers, while MiXCR was used to determine the CDR3 positions. For each individual, recombination models were inferred using an EM algorithm with the repgenHMM and IGoR tools. Shared clonotypes were analyzed with the tcR package in R, and sharing was normalized by the product of cloneset sizes. To study raw recombination free of thymic and clonal selection effects, out-of-frame nonproductive sequences were analyzed. Starting from the raw public reads, TCRdb applied fastp trimming at Q25, assembled clones with MiXCR and retained in-frame beta chains. Rows matching on CDR3 protein sequence are summarized as one entry with the most common DNA and genes. Here the V and J calls rest on TCRdb's processing, not on the authors' analysis. The sample profile shows about 730,000 distinct CDR3 sequences; over 20% of them were found once. The top ten clones comprise 4% to 5.5% of the sample.

The data were also submitted as part of a second study, on T cells expressing NK-cell markers. As that second study puts it: TCR beta-chain repertoires were profiled in sorted CD3+CD56+NKG2C+, CD3+CD56+NKG2C- and CD3+CD56-NKG2C+ T-cell subsets from fewer than 10 donors. Among the eight sequenced donors, only one was HCMV-seronegative, while the other seven were HCMV-seropositive. To restrict sorting to alphabetaTCR-expressing T cells, an anti-gammadeltaTCR antibody was added in several experiments. For several donors, the dominant CD3+CD56+NKG2C+ clonotypes were among the top 10 CD8+ clonotypes and accounted for about 1.0-7.5% of CD8+ T cells. Those dominant clonotypes were again the most abundant among CD3+CD56-NKG2C+ cells in several donors, at about 25-65%. Whether the expanded NKG2C-expressing T cell clones were specific for HCMV antigens was left unclear. All eight donors whose samples were sequenced were randomly selected healthy volunteers, three of them men and five women. HCMV serostatus was determined by detecting HCMV-specific IgG in serum with a commercial ELISA kit. For six donors, unsorted PBMC were also used to sequence bulk peripheral blood T-cell repertoires. MIGEC handled demultiplexing of the reads and grouping by UMI, while MiTCR was used to assemble and quantify clonotypes. To exclude erroneous sequences, only TCR cDNA sequences supported by at least two reads were retained. Downstream repertoire analysis used the tcR package, and clonotypes were matched across fractions by CDR3 nucleotide sequence plus V segment. VDJmatch was used to annotate antigen specificity against VDJdb, with one amino acid substitution in CDR3 permitted.

Material: PBMCs. In this chain, TRBV20-1 is recombined with TRBJ2-1; the D call is possibly TRBD1 or TRBD2, each sharing 5 bases. The receptor was isolated from a woman under 30 in good health. The CDR3 corresponds to CSAPRDGNNEQFF. The sequence in DNA is TGCAGTGCCCCCCGGGACGGAAACAATGAGCAGTTCTTC.